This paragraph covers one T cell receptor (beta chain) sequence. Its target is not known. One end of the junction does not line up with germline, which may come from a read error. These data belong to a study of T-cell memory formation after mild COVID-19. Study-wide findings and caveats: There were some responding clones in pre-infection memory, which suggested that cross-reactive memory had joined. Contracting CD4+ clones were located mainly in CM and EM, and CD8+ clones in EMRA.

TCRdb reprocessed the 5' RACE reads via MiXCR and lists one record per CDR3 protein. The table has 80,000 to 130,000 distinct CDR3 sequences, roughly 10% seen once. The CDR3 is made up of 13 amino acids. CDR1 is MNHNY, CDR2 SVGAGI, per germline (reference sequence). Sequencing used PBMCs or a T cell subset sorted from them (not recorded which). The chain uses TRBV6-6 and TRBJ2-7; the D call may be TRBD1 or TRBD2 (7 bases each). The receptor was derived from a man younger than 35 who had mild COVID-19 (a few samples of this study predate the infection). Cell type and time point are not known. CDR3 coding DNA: TGTGCCAGCAGTTACGCCGGGCAGGGGGGGACGAACTTC. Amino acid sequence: CASSYAGQGGTNF.